This TCR beta chain was found in a study of molecular identifiers for immune sequencing clone quantification. The V segment lost 8 bases and the J segment 4 bases; nucleotides outside the gene matches: 11. The CDR3 runs to 15 residues. Naive CD8 T cells, phenotype CD8+CD4-CCR7+CD45RA+, were sorted. TCRdb called the PCR reads again in MiXCR, with one record for every CDR3 protein. The sample has some 680,000 distinct CDR3 sequences, about 25% seen once. General study results and limits: Investigators reportedly could detect spiked Jurkat TCR RNA from one cell among some 940,000 naive cells.

Regarding this clonotype: Antigen unknown.

This sequence joins TRBV5-3 and TRBJ1-4; 7 bases match TRBD1. TRBV5-3 is classed as an ORF, of uncertain function. The sequencing input was naive CD8+ T cells from blood, with Jurkat cell RNA spiked in. As to subset: FACS-sorted CD8+CD4-CCR7+CD45RA+ naive T cells. This clonotype was sampled from a human donor in good health. Some libraries in this study had Jurkat cell RNA spiked in. The CDR3 nucleotides are TGTGCCAGCAGCGCAGGGACAGCTTTTAATGAAAAACTGTTTTTT. As protein: CASSAGTAFNEKLFF.